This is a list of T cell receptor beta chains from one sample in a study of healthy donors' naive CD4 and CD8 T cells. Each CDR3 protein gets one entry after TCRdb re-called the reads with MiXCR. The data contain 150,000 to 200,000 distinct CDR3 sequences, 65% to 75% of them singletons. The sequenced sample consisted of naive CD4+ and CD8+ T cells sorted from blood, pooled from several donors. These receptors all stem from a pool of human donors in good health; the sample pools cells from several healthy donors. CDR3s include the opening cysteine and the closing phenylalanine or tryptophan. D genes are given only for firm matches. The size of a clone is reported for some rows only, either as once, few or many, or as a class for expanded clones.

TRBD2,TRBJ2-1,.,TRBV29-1,TGCAGCGTGGACGGGACTAGCGGGGAATACACCTATGAGCAGTTCTTC,CSVDGTSGEYTYEQFF
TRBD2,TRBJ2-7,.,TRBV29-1,TGCAGCGTCAGCCCGGGCTCCGGGAGGGCCGACGAGCAGTACTTC,CSVSPGSGRADEQYF
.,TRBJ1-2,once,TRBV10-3,TGTGCCATCAGCGAGTCCTGGATTAACTATGGCTACACCTTC,CAISESWINYGYTF
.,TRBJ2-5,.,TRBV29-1,TGCAGCGTTGGGGGTCCAGAGACCCAGTACTTC,CSVGGPETQYF
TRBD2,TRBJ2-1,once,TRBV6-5,TGTGCCAGCAGTTACTCGAAGTGGCTAGCGGAAACCAGCAATGAGCAGTTCTTC,CASSYSKWLAETSNEQFF
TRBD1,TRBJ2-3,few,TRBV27,TGTGCCAGCAGTTTATTTTGGGACAGAGACACAGATACGCAGTATTTT,CASSLFWDRDTDTQYF
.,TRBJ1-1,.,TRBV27,TGTGCCAGCAGTCCCTCAACAAAACCCGAAGCTTTCTTT,CASSPSTKPEAFF
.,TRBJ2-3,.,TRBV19,TGTGCCAGTAGTATAGATCCTCTCCGGAGCACAGATACGCAGTATTTT,CASSIDPLRSTDTQYF
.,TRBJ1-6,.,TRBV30,TGTGCCTGGAGGGACGAGAATTCACCCCTCCACTTT,CAWRDENSPLHF
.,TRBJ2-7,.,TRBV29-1,TGCAGCGTTGAAGCCTACTCCCGGGACATAATGGGGTACGAGCAGTACTTC,CSVEAYSRDIMGYEQYF
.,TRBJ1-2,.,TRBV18,TGTGCCAGCTCACAGGGTTCCCCTGGCGATGGCTACACCTTC,CASSQGSPGDGYTF
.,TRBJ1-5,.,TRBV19,TGTGCCAGTAGTATTGACCCGCGGGGGGTTAGCAATCAGCCCCAGCATTTT,CASSIDPRGVSNQPQHF
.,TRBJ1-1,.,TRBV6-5,TGTGCCAGCAGGTATTTACAGGGGAACACTGAAGCTTTCTTT,CASRYLQGNTEAFF
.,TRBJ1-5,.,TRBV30,TGTGCCTGGAGTGTCCAGAATCAGCCCCAGCATTTT,CAWSVQNQPQHF
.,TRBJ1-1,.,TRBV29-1,TGCAGCGTTGCAGGGATGATGAACACTGAAGCTTTCTTT,CSVAGMMNTEAFF
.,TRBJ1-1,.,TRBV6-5,TGTGCCAGCAGTTACTCGAGTGGGGAGGGCACTGAAGCTTTCTTT,CASSYSSGEGTEAFF
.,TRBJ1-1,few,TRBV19,TGTGCCAGTAAGGGAACAGGGAACACTGAAGCTTTCTTT,CASKGTGNTEAFF
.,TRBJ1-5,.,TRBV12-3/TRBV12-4,TGTGCCAGCAGTCGGGCCAATCAGCCCCAGCATTTT,CASSRANQPQHF
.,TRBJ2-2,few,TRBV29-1,TGCAGCGTAGAACAGGGAAGGTACACCGGGGAGCTGTTTTTT,CSVEQGRYTGELFF
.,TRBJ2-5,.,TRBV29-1,TGCAGCGTTGTATGGGGGCCCGGAGAGACCCAGTACTTC,CSVVWGPGETQYF
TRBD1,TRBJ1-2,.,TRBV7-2,TGTGCCAGCAGCTTAGTGACAGGGGGCAATAACTATGGCTACACCTTC,CASSLVTGGNNYGYTF
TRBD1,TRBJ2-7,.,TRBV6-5,TGTGCCAGCAGACGACTTGGACAGGAGGTTTGGGGCGAGCAGTACTTC,CASRRLGQEVWGEQYF
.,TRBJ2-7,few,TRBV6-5,TGTGCCAGCAGTTACTCCCGATACTACGAGCAGTACTTC,CASSYSRYYEQYF
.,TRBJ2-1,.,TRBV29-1,TGCAGCGTTGATGCCGGTTTGAGGAATGAGCAGTTCTTC,CSVDAGLRNEQFF
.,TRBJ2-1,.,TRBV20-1,TGCAGTGCTGGGATAAGCTCCTACAATGAGCAGTTCTTC,CSAGISSYNEQFF
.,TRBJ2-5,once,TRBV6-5,TGTGCCAGCAGTTACTCGGACCCGCGGGGAGAGACCCAGTACTTC,CASSYSDPRGETQYF
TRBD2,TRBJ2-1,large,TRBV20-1,TGCAGTGCTAGAGTAAGCGGGAGGGAGTACAATGAGCAGTTCTTC,CSARVSGREYNEQFF
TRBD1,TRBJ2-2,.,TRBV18,TGTGCCAGCTCACCCGGGACAGACCTGAACACCGGGGAGCTGTTTTTT,CASSPGTDLNTGELFF
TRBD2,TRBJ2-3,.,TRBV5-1,TGCGCCAGCAGCTTGAGCCTAGCGGGGGCCATCACAGATACGCAGTATTTT,CASSLSLAGAITDTQYF
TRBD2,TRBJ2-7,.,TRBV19,TGTGCCAGTAGTAGCGAGGGACTAGCGGCCTACGAGCAGTACTTC,CASSSEGLAAYEQYF
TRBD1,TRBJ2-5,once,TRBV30,TGTGCCTGGAGTGTATCCTGGGGGACAGGGACCCAAGAGACCCAGTACTTC,CAWSVSWGTGTQETQYF
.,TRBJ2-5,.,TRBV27,TGTGCCAGCAGGGTCTCAGGGCAGGAGACCCAGTACTTC,CASRVSGQETQYF
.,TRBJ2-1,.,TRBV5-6,TGTGCCAGCAGCCCCAGGGTTGGGATGAATGAGCAGTTCTTC,CASSPRVGMNEQFF
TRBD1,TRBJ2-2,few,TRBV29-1,TGCAGCGTTGCGAGGGGGCTAGGCGGGGAGCTGTTTTTT,CSVARGLGGELFF
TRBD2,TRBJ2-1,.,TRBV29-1,TGCAGCGTCGGGAGCGGGAGCGAGCAGTTCTTC,CSVGSGSEQFF